Following are 13 T cell receptor beta chains from one sample sequenced in a study of blood T cells in healthy people across ages. Through a sample-barcoded 5' primer and a J-beta primer mix, a second PCR was run for roughly 7 to 12 cycles. Via MiXCR, TCRdb re-called the 5' RACE reads, giving one row per CDR3 protein. Of more than 1.4 million distinct CDR3 sequences listed, approximately 40% are singletons. The sequencing sample was made of blood. The source of these receptors is a woman between 18 and 30 years old in good health.

The rearrangement uses TRBV3-1 and TRBJ2-5, with 7 bases lining up with TRBD2. The CDR3 spans 15 residues. J was trimmed by 0 bases and V by 11 bases; bases with no gene match: 12. Germline-derived CDR1 and CDR2 are LGHDT and YNNKEL (reference sequence). The CDR3 nucleotides read TGTGCCGGCAACCAAGTTAGCGGGTACCAAGAGACCCAGTACTTC. Translation: CAGNQVSGYQETQYF.

CDR3 amino acids: CARSYSRDTPYEQYF. Written as DNA, the CDR3 is TGTGCCAGAAGCTACAGCCGGGACACCCCATACGAGCAGTACTTC. The chain combines TRBV2 with TRBJ2-7; tentatively, D is TRBD1 (6 bases). Germline loops: CDR1 SNHLY, CDR2 FYNNEI. Trimming cost V 9 bases and J 4 bases, with 22 bases left between them. The CDR3 sequence is 15 residues long.

The chain carries TRBV13 and TRBJ2-1; D gene ambiguous. Germline lookup yields CDR1 PRHDT and CDR2 FYEKMQ (reference sequence). Trimming shortened V by 9 bases and J by 1 base, and 19 bases separated the two germline ends. The CDR3 is 16 amino acids. CDR3 protein: CASSLRDLLSYNEQFF. The CDR3 coding sequence is TGTGCCAGTAGCCTACGAGACCTCCTATCCTACAATGAGCAGTTCTTC.

This clonotype was seen only a few times. The V gene is TRBV20-1, the J gene TRBJ2-6; 9 positions agree with TRBD1. In germline, CDR1 is DFQATT, CDR2 SNEGSKA (reference sequence). V dropped 4 bases and J dropped 0; count of bases not matched to a gene: 7. The CDR3 extends over 17 amino acids. The DNA of the CDR3 is TGCAGTGCTAAAGTGGACAGGGGACGCTCTGGGGCCAACGTCCTGACTTTC. Amino acids: CSAKVDRGRSGANVLTF.

V usage is TRBV13 and J usage is TRBJ2-7, with D unresolved. Trimming took off 5 bases at V and 7 bases at J, with 15 bases between the two ends. Germline V gene lookup returns CDR1 PRHDT and CDR2 FYEKMQ (reference sequence). The CDR3 runs to 13 residues. The CDR3 is CASSRLSYNEQYF. The CDR3 bases are TGTGCCAGCAGCCGCCTATCCTACAATGAGCAGTACTTC.

V and J are TRBV20-1 and TRBJ2-1; maybe TRBD2 (5 bases). Germline V gene data show CDR1 as DFQATT and CDR2 as SNEGSKA (reference sequence). This CDR3 contains 12 residues. The V end lost 3 bases, the J end lost 7 bases, and 10 bases lay between the germline ends. The CDR3 protein is CSASTGVNEQFF. The CDR3 nucleotides read TGCAGTGCTAGTACCGGGGTGAATGAGCAGTTCTTC.

This chain connects TRBV12-3 or TRBV12-4 to TRBJ1-2; possibly TRBD1 for D (6 bases). Trimming shortened V by 6 bases and J by 1 base, and 24 bases separated the two germline ends. The CDR3 has 18 amino acids. CDR3 bases: TGTGCCAGCAGCGAGGGGTTGCAGGGGCAAGAGAATAACTATGGCTACACCTTC. It yields the protein CASSEGLQGQENNYGYTF.

This clonotype was detected a few times. This chain joins TRBV12-3 or TRBV12-4 and TRBJ2-3; 10 bases are a match to TRBD1. CDR3 length: 15 residues. V lost 5 bases and J lost 0; bases outside the gene matches: 2. The CDR3 region is CASSGTGDSTDTQYF. The CDR3 bases are TGTGCCAGCAGTGGGACAGGGGATAGCACAGATACGCAGTATTTT.

Here the CDR3 DNA reads TGTGCCAGCGGGAGACAGGGGAACACCGGGGAGCTGTTTTTT. This encodes CASGRQGNTGELFF. The chain combines TRBV6-5 with TRBJ2-2; TRBD1 matches 7 bases. CDR3 size: 14 residues. Germline V CDR1 and CDR2: MNHEY, SVGAGI. The J segment lost 1 base and the V segment lost 8 bases, leaving 4 bases of the junction unmatched.

This chain joins TRBV6-5 and TRBJ2-3; 8 bases align to TRBD2. The J segment lost 4 bases and the V segment lost 2 bases, leaving 8 bases of the junction unmatched. The V gene's germline CDR1 is MNHEY and CDR2 SVGAGI. The CDR3 contains 16 residues. CDR3 sequence reads: CASSYRSGKEADTQYF. CDR3 sequence (DNA): TGTGCCAGCAGTTACCGTAGCGGGAAAGAAGCAGATACGCAGTATTTT.

The chain uses TRBV29-1 and TRBJ2-3; D gene uncertain. Between the trimmed V and J ends, which lost 3 bases and 2 bases, there was a span of 6 bases. Germline V gene sequence: CDR1 SQVTM, CDR2 ANQGSEA. CDR3 size: 12 residues. The CDR3 protein is CSVDPDTDTQYF. The CDR3, as DNA: TGCAGCGTTGATCCAGACACAGATACGCAGTATTTT.

This chain links TRBV5-1 with TRBJ1-2, with unresolved D. CDR1 is SGHRS, CDR2 YFSETQ, per germline. This CDR3 is 14 amino acids long. Deletions cut 5 bases from V and 4 bases from J, with 15 bases between. CDR3 bases: TGCGCCAGCAGGACGGACGAGACCATCTATGGCTACACCTTC. Protein sequence: CASRTDETIYGYTF.

The sample holds a few counts of this clonotype. V usage is TRBV20-1 and J usage is TRBJ2-1; 9 bases align to TRBD2. The junction had 9 bases not matched to a gene; V was cut back by 6 bases and J by 9 bases. The length of the CDR3 is 13 residues. Per germline, CDR1 DFQATT and CDR2 SNEGSKA (reference sequence). The CDR3 DNA reads as TGCAGTGCCCCGGTAGCGGGAGATGGTGAGCAGTTCTTC. Its translation: CSAPVAGDGEQFF.